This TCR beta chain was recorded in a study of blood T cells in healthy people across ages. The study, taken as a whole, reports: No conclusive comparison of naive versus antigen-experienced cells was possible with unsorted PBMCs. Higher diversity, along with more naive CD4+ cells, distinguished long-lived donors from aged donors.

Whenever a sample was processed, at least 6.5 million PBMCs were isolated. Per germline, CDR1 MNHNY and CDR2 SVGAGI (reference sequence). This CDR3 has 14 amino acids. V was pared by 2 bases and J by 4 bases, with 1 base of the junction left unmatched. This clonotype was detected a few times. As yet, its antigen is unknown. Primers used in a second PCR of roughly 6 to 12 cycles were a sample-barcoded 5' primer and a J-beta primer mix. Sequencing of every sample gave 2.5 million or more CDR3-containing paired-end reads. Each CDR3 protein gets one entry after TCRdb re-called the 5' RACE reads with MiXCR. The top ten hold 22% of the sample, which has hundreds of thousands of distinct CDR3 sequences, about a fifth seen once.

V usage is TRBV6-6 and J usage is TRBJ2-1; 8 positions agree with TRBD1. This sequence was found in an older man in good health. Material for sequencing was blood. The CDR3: CASSYRQGYNEQFF. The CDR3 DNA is TGTGCCAGCAGTTACCGACAGGGGTACAATGAGCAGTTCTTC.